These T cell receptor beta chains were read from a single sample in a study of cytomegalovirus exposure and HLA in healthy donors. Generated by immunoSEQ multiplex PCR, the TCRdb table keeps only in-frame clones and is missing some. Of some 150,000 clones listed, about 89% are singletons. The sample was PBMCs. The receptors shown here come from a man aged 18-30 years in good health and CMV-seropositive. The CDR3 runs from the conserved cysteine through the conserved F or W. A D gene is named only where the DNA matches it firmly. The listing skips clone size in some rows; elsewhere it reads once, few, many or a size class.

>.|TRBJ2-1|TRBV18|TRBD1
CASSLSTGDDEQFF
TGTGCCAGCTCGCTATCTACAGGGGACGATGAGCAGTTCTTC
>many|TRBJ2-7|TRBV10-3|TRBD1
CAVSSPGTVTYEQYF
TGTGCCGTCTCCTCCCCGGGGACAGTGACCTACGAGCAGTACTTC
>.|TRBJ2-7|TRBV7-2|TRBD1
CASSLTDRGYEQYF
TGTGCCAGCAGCCTAACGGACAGGGGCTACGAGCAGTACTTC
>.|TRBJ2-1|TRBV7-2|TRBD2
CASSLWRGGVNEQFF
TGTGCCAGCAGCTTATGGCGGGGGGGGGTGAATGAGCAGTTCTTC
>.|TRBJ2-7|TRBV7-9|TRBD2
CASSSGTSGGFEQYF
TGTGCCAGCAGCTCGGGGACTAGCGGGGGTTTCGAGCAGTACTTC
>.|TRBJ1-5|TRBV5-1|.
CASSLGSQDQPQHF
TGCGCCAGCAGCTTGGGGTCGCAGGATCAGCCCCAGCATTTT
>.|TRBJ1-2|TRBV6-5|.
CASSYSMGRKDGYTF
TGTGCCAGCAGTTACTCGATGGGGCGCAAGGATGGCTACACCTTC
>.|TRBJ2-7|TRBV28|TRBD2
CASSTRLSGKNYEQYF
TGTGCCAGCAGTACCCGACTCAGCGGGAAAAACTACGAGCAGTACTTC
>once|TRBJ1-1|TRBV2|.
CASSPKNTEAFF
TGTGCCAGCAGTCCCAAGAACACTGAAGCTTTCTTT
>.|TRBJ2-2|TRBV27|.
CASSLALATNGELFF
TGTGCCAGCAGTTTAGCGTTAGCAACTAACGGGGAGCTGTTTTTT
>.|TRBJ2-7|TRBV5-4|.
CASSPPGGSYEQYF
TGTGCCAGCAGCCCCCCCGGCGGTTCCTACGAGCAGTACTTC
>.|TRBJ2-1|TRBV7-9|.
CASSLGGLEEFF
TGTGCCAGCAGCTTAGGAGGGTTAGAGGAGTTCTTC
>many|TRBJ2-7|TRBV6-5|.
CASSFQTTLPYEQYF
TGTGCCAGCAGTTTTCAGACAACCCTCCCCTACGAGCAGTACTTC
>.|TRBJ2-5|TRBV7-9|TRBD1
CASRDRYQETQYF
TGTGCCAGCCGGGACAGATATCAAGAGACCCAGTACTTC
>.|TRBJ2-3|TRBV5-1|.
CASSLAAAGTGADTQYF
TGCGCCAGCAGCTTGGCTGCCGCGGGTACGGGGGCAGATACGCAGTATTTT
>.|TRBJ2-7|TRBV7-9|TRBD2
CASSPGGSYEQYF
TGTGCCAGCAGCCCCGGGGGGTCCTACGAGCAGTACTTC
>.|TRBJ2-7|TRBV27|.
CATMSGSGYEQYF
TGTGCCACCATGTCTGGCTCGGGCTACGAGCAGTACTTC
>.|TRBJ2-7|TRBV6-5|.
CASSYPGGEQYF
TGTGCCAGCAGTTACCCCGGGGGCGAGCAGTACTTC
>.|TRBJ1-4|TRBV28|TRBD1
CASRRQGVLEEKLFF
TGTGCCAGCAGAAGACAGGGTGTTTTGGAGGAAAAACTGTTTTTT
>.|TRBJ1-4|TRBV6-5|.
CASRRGPNEKLFF
TGTGCCAGCAGGCGCGGGCCTAATGAAAAACTGTTTTTT
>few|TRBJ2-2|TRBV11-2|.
CASSLVHGELFF
TGTGCCAGCAGCTTAGTTCACGGGGAGCTGTTTTTT
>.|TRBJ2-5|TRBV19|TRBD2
CASSLGTSGSGTQYF
TGTGCCAGTAGTCTCGGGACTAGCGGGAGCGGGACCCAGTACTTC